Each of the 10 T cell receptor beta chains below was sequenced from the same sample in a study of blood T cell repertoires in COVID-19. TCRdb's copy holds only in-frame clones and misses some; the assay was immunoSEQ multiplex PCR. The repertoire holds fewer than 200,000 clones, with about 88% as singletons. The sequenced sample consisted of peripheral blood. These receptors all stem from a man aged 55 to 70 with acute or convalescent COVID-19.

This clone was found once. The V and J genes are TRBV5-6 and TRBJ2-3, with D possibly being TRBD2 (5 bases). The CDR3 extends over 14 amino acids. Germline CDR1 is SGHDT and CDR2 is YYEEEE. Trimming removed 7 bases from V and 4 bases from J, with 16 bases in between. CDR3 sequence: CASRTRVGADTQYF. The DNA for the CDR3 is TGTGCCAGCCGGACGCGGGTAGGCGCAGATACGCAGTATTTT.

The gene calls are TRBV7-3 and TRBJ1-2, with 11 positions matching TRBD1. Unmatched junction bases numbered 4, after V lost 4 bases and J lost 6 bases. CDR3 size: 14 residues. Germline V CDR1 and CDR2: SGHTA, FQGTGA. DNA of the CDR3: TGTGCCAGCAGCTCTCGGACAGGGGGCGATGGCTACACCTTC. This translates into CASSSRTGGDGYTF.

The rearrangement joins TRBV25-1 to TRBJ1-5; TRBD1 matches 8 bases. V gave up 10 bases and J gave up 9 bases; unmatched junction bases: 8. Germline CDR1 MGHDK, CDR2 SYGVNS. This CDR3 has 12 residues. CDR3 DNA: TGTGCCAACTCAGGGGGCCGGCGGCCCCAGCATTTT. Translated: CANSGGRRPQHF.

The gene calls are TRBV9 and TRBJ2-3, with a tentative D call TRBD1 (6 bases). V was shortened by 4 bases and J by 11 bases, with 20 bases between the two germline ends. Per the germline V gene, CDR1 is SGDLS and CDR2 is YYNGEE. The CDR3 is 14 amino acids. CDR3 nucleotide sequence: TGTGCCAGCAGCCTCCACGTGGACAGCCAAAAGCAGTATTTT. Its translation: CASSLHVDSQKQYF.

The chain links TRBV9 to TRBJ1-6; D is unresolved. From germline, CDR1 is SGDLS and CDR2 YYNGEE. V gave up 0 bases and J gave up 7 bases, with 14 bases separating them. This CDR3 region has 16 residues. CDR3 sequence: CASSVVAGLENSPLHF. The CDR3 region has the DNA TGTGCCAGCAGCGTAGTAGCCGGGTTAGAAAATTCACCCCTCCACTTT.

The J gene is TRBJ2-5, the V gene TRBV6-6; D perhaps matches TRBD1 (6 bases). CDR1 MNHNY and CDR2 SVGAGI come from the germline V gene (reference sequence). The CDR3 length is 13 residues. V was clipped by 6 bases and J by 5 bases, with 13 bases between them. CDR3 in amino acids: CASSAQGMETQYF. The CDR3, as DNA: TGTGCCAGCAGCGCTCAGGGGATGGAGACCCAGTACTTC.

This clone was counted a single time. The genes are TRBV19 and TRBJ1-1; perhaps TRBD1 as D (6 bases). From germline, CDR1 is LNHDA and CDR2 SQIVND (reference sequence). CDR3 length: 14 amino acids. V lost 1 base to trimming and J lost 7 bases, with 13 bases between them. CDR3 sequence (DNA): TGTGCCAGTAGTATAGGTAGAATGGACAGTGAAGCTTTCTTT. Residues: CASSIGRMDSEAFF.

J is TRBJ1-3 and V is TRBV9; 7 bases agree with TRBD1. This CDR3 comprises 15 residues. Per germline, CDR1 SGDLS and CDR2 YYNGEE. Germline trimming cut 2 bases from V and 4 bases from J; bases unmatched to any gene: 6. The CDR3 sequence is CASSVQTGEGNTIYF. CDR3 bases: TGTGCCAGCAGCGTCCAAACAGGGGAGGGAAACACCATATATTTT.

This clone was detected only a few times. In DNA, the CDR3 is TGCGCCAGCAAGGCAGGGGTGTCCACCGGGGAGCTGTTTTTT. Amino acid sequence: CASKAGVSTGELFF. The rearrangement joins TRBV5-1 to TRBJ2-2; possibly TRBD1 for D (6 bases). Germline V gives CDR1 SGHRS, CDR2 YFSETQ. The V and J ends lost 6 bases and 4 bases respectively, with 13 bases between them. This CDR3 contains 14 residues.

The rearrangement uses TRBV9 and TRBJ2-1; 8 nucleotides agree with TRBD2. The CDR3 has 15 amino acids. With 6 bases clipped from V and 8 bases from J, the junction kept 13 bases outside the gene matches. The germline gives CDR1 SGDLS, CDR2 YYNGEE. The CDR3 DNA reads TGTGCCAGCAATACGCGGGAGGCCATCTTGGATGAGCAGTTCTTC. Amino acid sequence: CASNTREAILDEQFF.